The source of this T cell receptor beta chain is a study of blood T cell repertoires in COVID-19. Study information: T cells, B-cell-depleted T cells, or PBMCs supplied cDNA or gDNA.

CDR3 length: 14 residues. The germline gives CDR1 SQVTM, CDR2 ANQGSEA. V was cut by 4 bases and J by 3 bases, with 15 bases left in between. As handled by the study authors: The assay estimated nucleated cells by amplifying reference gene primers. This table comes from immunoSEQ multiplex PCR, and its TCRdb copy is limited to in-frame clones, with some not included. V and J calls and clone size are given by that table; D and trimming were obtained from the DNA. The repertoire holds 200,000 to 300,000 clones, with 88% as singletons. The sequence was obtained from a man in his 60s who had recovered from COVID-19. The sequencing sample was made of peripheral blood. V gene TRBV29-1 combines with J gene TRBJ1-1; D remains unclear. CDR3 sequence (DNA): TGCAGCGTTGGGGGAGGAACTGGCGACACTGAAGCTTTCTTT. As protein: CSVGGGTGDTEAFF.